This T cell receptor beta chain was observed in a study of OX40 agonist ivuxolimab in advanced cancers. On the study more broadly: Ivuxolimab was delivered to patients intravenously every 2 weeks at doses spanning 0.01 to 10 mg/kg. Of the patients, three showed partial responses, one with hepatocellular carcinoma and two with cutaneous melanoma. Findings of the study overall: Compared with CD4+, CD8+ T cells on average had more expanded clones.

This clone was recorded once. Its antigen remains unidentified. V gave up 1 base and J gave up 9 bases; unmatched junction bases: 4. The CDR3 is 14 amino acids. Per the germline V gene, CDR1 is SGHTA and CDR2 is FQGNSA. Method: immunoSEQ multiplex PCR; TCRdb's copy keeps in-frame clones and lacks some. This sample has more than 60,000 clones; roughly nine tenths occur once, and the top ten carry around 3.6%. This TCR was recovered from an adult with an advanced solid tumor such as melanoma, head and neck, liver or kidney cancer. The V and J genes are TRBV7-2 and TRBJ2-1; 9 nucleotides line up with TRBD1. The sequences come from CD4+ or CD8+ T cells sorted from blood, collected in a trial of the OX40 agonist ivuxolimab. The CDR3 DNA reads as TGTGCCAGCAGCTTAGGACAGGGGGAAAGTGAGCAGTTCTTC. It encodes CASSLGQGESEQFF.